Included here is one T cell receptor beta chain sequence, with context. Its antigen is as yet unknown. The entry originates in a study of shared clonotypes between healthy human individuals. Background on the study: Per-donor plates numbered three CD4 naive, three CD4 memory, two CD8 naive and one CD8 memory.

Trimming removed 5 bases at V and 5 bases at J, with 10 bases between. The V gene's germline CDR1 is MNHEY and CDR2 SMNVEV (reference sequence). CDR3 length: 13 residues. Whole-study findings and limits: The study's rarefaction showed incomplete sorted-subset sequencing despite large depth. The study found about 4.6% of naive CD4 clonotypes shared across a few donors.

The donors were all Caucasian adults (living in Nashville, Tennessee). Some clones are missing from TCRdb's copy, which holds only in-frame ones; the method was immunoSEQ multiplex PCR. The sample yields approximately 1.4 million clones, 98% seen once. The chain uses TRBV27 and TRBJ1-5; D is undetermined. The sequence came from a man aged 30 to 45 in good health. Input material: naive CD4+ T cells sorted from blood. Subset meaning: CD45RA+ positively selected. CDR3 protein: CASSPTRDQPQHF. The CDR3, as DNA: TGTGCCAGCAGTCCCACTAGGGATCAGCCCCAGCATTTT.